These T cell receptor beta chains were read from a single sample in a study of tumor-infiltrating lymphocytes in primary liver carcinoma. TCRdb recomputed calls from the multiplex PCR reads with MiXCR, one row per CDR3 protein. The repertoire holds more than 95,000 distinct CDR3 sequences, 55% to 75% seen once, with 8% to 9% in the top ten. Material for sequencing was liver tumor tissue from sampling region 3. The receptors originated from a woman aged 55-69 years with primary liver carcinoma and hepatitis B virus infection. Each CDR3 is given with its conserved first and last residue. D genes are given only for firm matches. Not every row has a clone size; where given, it reads once, few, many or a size class.

d_gene,abundance,v_gene,j_gene,CDR3nt,CDR3aa
-,-,TRBV4-1,TRBJ1-2,TGCGCCAGCAGCCACACCGGGACACGGAACTATTTCTGCACCTTC,CASSHTGTRNYFCTF
TRBD1,-,TRBV2,TRBJ2-7,TGTGCCAGCAGTGGGTCAGGGGGCTCCTACGAGCAGTACTTC,CASSGSGGSYEQYF
-,-,TRBV5-1,TRBJ2-1,TGCGACAGCAGCTTGGATGGCAGGATCTACTATGAGCAGTTCTTC,CDSSLDGRIYYEQFF
-,medium-sized,TRBV11-3,TRBJ2-7,TGTGCCAGCAGCTTAACGGTGGGCCGCTACGAGCAGTACTTC,CASSLTVGRYEQYF
-,-,TRBV12-3/TRBV12-4,TRBJ1-3,TGTGCCATCATACGGGGTACCTCTGGAAAGACCATATATTTT,CAIIRGTSGKTIYF
-,-,TRBV29-1,TRBJ2-1,TGCAGCGTACAAGACTCCTACAATGCGCGGTTCTTC,CSVQDSYNARFF
TRBD1,many,TRBV4-1,TRBJ2-7,TGCGCCAGCAGCCACCCCGGGACAGGGTTCTACGAGCAGTACTTC,CASSHPGTGFYEQYF
-,many,TRBV6-2/TRBV6-3,TRBJ2-1,TGTGCCAGCAGTTACGGTGTCCTGGTAGGCAATGAGCAGTTCTTC,CASSYGVLVGNEQFF
-,-,TRBV10-3,TRBJ1-1,TGTACCATCAGTGAGTCGACGGGGGTGGACACTGAAGCTTTCTTT,CTISESTGVDTEAFF
TRBD1,-,TRBV29-1,TRBJ1-4,TGCAACGCAACCGGGACAGGGGGAGAGAAACTGTTTTTT,CNATGTGGEKLFF
TRBD2,-,TRBV11-2,TRBJ2-1,TGTGCCTGCAACAGGAGATTAGCGGGAGGGCCGGGGGATGAGCAGTTCTTC,CACNRRLAGGPGDEQFF
-,few,TRBV28,TRBJ2-5,TGTGCCAGCAGCACCTATGGGACCCAGTACTTC,CASSTYGTQYF
TRBD2,medium-sized,TRBV11-2,TRBJ2-1,TGTGCCAGCAGCTTAGCGGGAGGGCCGCTTGAGCAGTTCTTC,CASSLAGGPLEQFF
TRBD2,-,TRBV4-1,TRBJ2-5,TGCGCGAGCAGCCAAGTGGGGAATAGGGGCGGGAGGAGAGAGACCCAGTACTTC,CASSQVGNRGGRRETQYF
-,many,TRBV10-1,TRBJ1-1,TGCGCCAGCAGCCAAGGGTGGGACACTGAAGCTTTCTTT,CASSQGWDTEAFF
-,many,TRBV6-1,TRBJ1-6,TGTGCCACCCGACCCATGTGGGGTGATTCACCCCTCCACTTT,CATRPMWGDSPLHF
TRBD1,-,TRBV6-1,TRBJ2-7,TGTGCCAGTAGTACTACAGGGGCCCGCTGCTCCTACGAGCAGTACTTC,CASSTTGARCSYEQYF
-,-,TRBV28,TRBJ2-7,TGTGCCAGCGGTTTTTTGGGGACACCCAATAACGAGCAGTACTTC,CASGFLGTPNNEQYF